A selection of T cell receptor beta chains follows, all from one sample in a study of long-term antiretroviral therapy in people with HIV. Produced via immunoSEQ multiplex PCR; TCRdb's table is partial and in-frame only. The table records roughly 25,000 clones, 79% of them present only once. Material: unsorted PBMCs, obtained 2.1 years after starting antiretroviral therapy. The receptors here all came from a man aged 25 to 40 with HIV. CDR3s include the opening cysteine and the closing phenylalanine or tryptophan. The D gene is left open where the match is weak. Clone size is not always given. Where it is, it says once, few, many or a class for expanded clones.

TGTGCCAGCAGCGAGCTAAGCTCCTATAATTCACCCCTCCACTTT,CASSELSSYNSPLHF,TRBJ1-6,.,few,TRBV7-9
TGTGCCAGTAGTTCGACAGGCTGGGGTGGAAACACCATATATTTT,CASSSTGWGGNTIYF,TRBJ1-3,.,.,TRBV19
TGCGCCAGCAGCCAGCAGCCCCGGGAGCTGTTTTTT,CASSQQPRELFF,TRBJ2-2,.,.,TRBV4-1
TGTGCCAGCAGCCGACCAGGACTAGCCAAAAACATTCAGTACTTC,CASSRPGLAKNIQYF,TRBJ2-4,.,once,TRBV7-9
TGTGCCAGTAGTACGACAGGGGGCGATGAGCAGTTCTTC,CASSTTGGDEQFF,TRBJ2-1,TRBD1,.,TRBV19
TGTGCCAGCACCGAGGGAGGGCAGCCCACGGCCCAGTACTTC,CASTEGGQPTAQYF,TRBJ2-5,TRBD2,.,TRBV28
TGCGCCAGCAGCCAAGGGCTAGCGGGAGCCTACGAGCAGTACTTC,CASSQGLAGAYEQYF,TRBJ2-7,TRBD2,.,TRBV4-3
TGTGCCATCAGTGATCGCGGGAGCTCCTACGAGCAGTACTTC,CAISDRGSSYEQYF,TRBJ2-7,TRBD2,.,TRBV10-3
TGTGCCAGTAGGCCGACAGGGGGAAACACCATATATTTT,CASRPTGGNTIYF,TRBJ1-3,TRBD1,.,TRBV19
TGTGCCAGCAGTGGAGTTCTTAACACTGAAGCTTTCTTT,CASSGVLNTEAFF,TRBJ1-1,.,.,TRBV6-5
TGTGCCAGCAGCTTAGAACCACTCGGCCAAGAGACCCAGTACTTC,CASSLEPLGQETQYF,TRBJ2-5,.,once,TRBV7-9
TGTGCCAGCAGACGCGGGACAGGGGGAAATTCACCCCTCCACTTT,CASRRGTGGNSPLHF,TRBJ1-6,TRBD1,few,TRBV6-5
TGTGCCAGCAGCCAAGATCTACGGGCGGAGCAGTACTTC,CASSQDLRAEQYF,TRBJ2-7,.,.,TRBV14
TGTGCCAGCAGTTTCGACAGGGCAATGAACACCGGGGAGCTGTTTTTT,CASSFDRAMNTGELFF,TRBJ2-2,TRBD1,.,TRBV6-5
TGCGCCAGCAGCAGGAAGACAGGGGGCACTGAAGCTTTCTTT,CASSRKTGGTEAFF,TRBJ1-1,TRBD1,.,TRBV5-1
TGTGCCAGCACCCCCCGGGGTAGAGGGGAGCTGTTTTTT,CASTPRGRGELFF,TRBJ2-2,.,.,TRBV28
TGTGCCAGCAATTTTCCGAAGTCTAGCGGGGGGTTCACAGATACGCAGTATTTT,CASNFPKSSGGFTDTQYF,TRBJ2-3,TRBD2,.,TRBV2
TGTGCCAGCAGTTTAGGGCACATCGAAAAACTGTTTTTT,CASSLGHIEKLFF,TRBJ1-4,.,.,TRBV28
TGCAGCGTTGAAGATAGGGCGTTCTCTGAAAAACTGTTTTTT,CSVEDRAFSEKLFF,TRBJ1-4,.,.,TRBV29-1
TGTGCCAGCAGGGAAGGAGGCGGTCGGGAGACCCAGTACTTC,CASREGGGRETQYF,TRBJ2-5,.,.,TRBV6-5
TGTGCCAGTAGTGCAACGACAAGCTCTGGCTACACCTTC,CASSATTSSGYTF,TRBJ1-2,.,.,TRBV19
TGTGCCAGCAGGGTTGGAAACTCAGGGGGCCAAACTGAAGCTTTCTTT,CASRVGNSGGQTEAFF,TRBJ1-1,TRBD1,.,TRBV5-5
TGTGCCAGCAGCTTCGCTCGGAGCTCCTACGAGCAGTACTTC,CASSFARSSYEQYF,TRBJ2-7,.,.,TRBV11-2
TGTGCCAGCAGTGGTTTGGATAATTCACCCCTCCACTTT,CASSGLDNSPLHF,TRBJ1-6,.,few,TRBV6-1
TGTGCCAGCAGCCCCGGGACTAGCGGAGCCTTGGAGCAGTACTTC,CASSPGTSGALEQYF,TRBJ2-7,TRBD2,.,TRBV7-6
TGTGCCAGCAGTTTACTCCCGGGACTACTAGGCACAGATACGCAGTATTTT,CASSLLPGLLGTDTQYF,TRBJ2-3,TRBD2,.,TRBV27
TGTGCCAGCAGCGAGGGACAGATCTATGGCTACACCTTC,CASSEGQIYGYTF,TRBJ1-2,TRBD1,once,TRBV6-1
TGCGCCAGCAGTGACCTTAGCGGAAGCTCCTACGAGCAGTACTTC,CASSDLSGSSYEQYF,TRBJ2-7,.,.,TRBV10-2
TGTGCCAGCAGCAAAACAGGCGTAAGCAATCAGCCCCAGCATTTT,CASSKTGVSNQPQHF,TRBJ1-5,.,.,TRBV9
TGCGCCAGCAGCTTGGGACAGGGCCCAGATACGCAGTATTTT,CASSLGQGPDTQYF,TRBJ2-3,TRBD1,.,TRBV5-1
TGTGCCAGCGGGTTACTAGCTGGCGATGAGCAGTTCTTC,CASGLLAGDEQFF,TRBJ2-1,.,.,TRBV6-5
TGTGCCAGCAGTTCCCAACCGGGTGGAGAGGCCTATGGCTACACCTTC,CASSSQPGGEAYGYTF,TRBJ1-2,.,.,TRBV27
TGTGCCAGCAGTCCCAGGGGTCCCAATCAGCCCCAGCATTTT,CASSPRGPNQPQHF,TRBJ1-5,.,few,TRBV27
TGCGCCAGCAGCTTGGCCACCGGCCAGGCCCCCTACGAGCAGTACTTC,CASSLATGQAPYEQYF,TRBJ2-7,.,.,TRBV5-1